Listed below are T cell receptor beta chains from one sample, sequenced in a study of OX40 agonist ivuxolimab in advanced cancers. Libraries were prepared by immunoSEQ multiplex PCR; TCRdb keeps only in-frame clonotypes and omits some of them. The sample lists 15,000 to 20,000 clones, 80% to 90% occurring once. Specimen: CD4+ or CD8+ T cells sorted from blood, collected in a trial of the OX40 agonist ivuxolimab. These receptors were taken from an adult with an advanced solid tumor such as melanoma, head and neck, liver or kidney cancer. The CDR3 runs from the conserved cysteine through the conserved F or W. The order of the fields is J gene, V gene, CDR3 protein.

TRBJ1-1	TRBV5-6	CASSSVNAGTEAFF
TRBJ2-1	TRBV7-3	CASEGEGGNEQFF
TRBJ1-2	TRBV23-1	CASRACGVGGYTF
TRBJ2-2	TRBV11-1	CASSLTRAGELFF
TRBJ1-5	TRBV27	CASSLSASNQPQHF
TRBJ2-7	TRBV27	CASSLFLGGDEQYF
TRBJ1-6	TRBV7-9	CAGGRSYNSPLHF
TRBJ2-7	TRBV28	CASRSGRGTDPSYEQYF
TRBJ2-7	TRBV5-1	CASRVAGGRNEQYF
TRBJ1-4	TRBV5-1	CASSLGTGIGEKLFF
TRBJ2-5	TRBV19	CASRTSGVQETQYF
TRBJ1-4	TRBV5-1	CASSLANRGRTNEKLFF
TRBJ2-2	TRBV7-2	CASSLRGNTGELFF
TRBJ2-3	TRBV9	CASSVELAGGDTDTQYF
TRBJ1-1	TRBV9	CASSRSNTEAFF
TRBJ2-1	TRBV5-1	CASSLGRGIYNEQFF
TRBJ2-3	TRBV6-6	CASSLTGTDTQYF
TRBJ2-6	TRBV30	CAFRETGANVLTF
.	TRBV4-1	CASSQTSDYEQYF
TRBJ1-2	TRBV30	CAEGDGYTF
TRBJ2-7	TRBV21-1	CASSTPTGTANYEQYF
TRBJ2-7	TRBV6-1	CASSEPPRGHYEQYF
TRBJ1-2	TRBV4-1	CASSQASTSANYGYTF
TRBJ1-5	TRBV6-5	CASSLVSNQPQHF
TRBJ2-1	TRBV30	CAWSRSGRVLNEQFF
TRBJ2-1	TRBV28	CASSRTVVGFNEQFF
TRBJ1-2	TRBV23-1	CASFPTWGAASGYTF
TRBJ1-2	TRBV7-2	CASSGWDGTFYGYTF
TRBJ2-1	TRBV4-3	CASSQDLSLASYNEQFF
TRBJ2-3	TRBV30	CAWSVIGGPDTQYF
TRBJ1-1	TRBV14	CASSQVGTEAFF
TRBJ1-1	TRBV11-2	CASSLVAGMNTEAFF
TRBJ2-7	TRBV6-6	CASSYIGSSYEQYF
TRBJ2-7	TRBV21-1	CASSTKHTSSYEQYF
TRBJ2-3	TRBV7-3	CASSLISAGDTQYF
TRBJ2-7	TRBV5-6	CASSLSSYEQYF
TRBJ1-4	TRBV7-9	CASSLSGGGEKLFF
TRBJ2-5	TRBV10-3	CAIAGVGETQYF
TRBJ1-3	TRBV6-6	CASSYGGENTIYF
TRBJ1-5	TRBV28	CASSYAGIGNQPQHF
TRBJ2-5	TRBV30	CAADRQETQYF
TRBJ1-2	TRBV27	CASSRQPGQGNYGYTF